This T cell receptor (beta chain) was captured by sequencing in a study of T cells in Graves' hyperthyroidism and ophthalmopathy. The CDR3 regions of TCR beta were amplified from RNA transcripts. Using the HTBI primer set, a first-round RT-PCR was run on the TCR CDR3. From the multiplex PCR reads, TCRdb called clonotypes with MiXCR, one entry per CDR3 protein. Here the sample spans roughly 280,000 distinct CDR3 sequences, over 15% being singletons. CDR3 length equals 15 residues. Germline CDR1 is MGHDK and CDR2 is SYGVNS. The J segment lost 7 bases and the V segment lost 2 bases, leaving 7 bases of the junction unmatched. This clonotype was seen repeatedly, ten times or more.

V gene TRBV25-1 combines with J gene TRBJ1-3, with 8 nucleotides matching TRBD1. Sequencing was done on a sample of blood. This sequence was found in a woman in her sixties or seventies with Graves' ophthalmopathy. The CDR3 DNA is TGTGCCAGCAGTGAACTCCTCGGACAGGGCAACACCATATATTTT. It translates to CASSELLGQGNTIYF.